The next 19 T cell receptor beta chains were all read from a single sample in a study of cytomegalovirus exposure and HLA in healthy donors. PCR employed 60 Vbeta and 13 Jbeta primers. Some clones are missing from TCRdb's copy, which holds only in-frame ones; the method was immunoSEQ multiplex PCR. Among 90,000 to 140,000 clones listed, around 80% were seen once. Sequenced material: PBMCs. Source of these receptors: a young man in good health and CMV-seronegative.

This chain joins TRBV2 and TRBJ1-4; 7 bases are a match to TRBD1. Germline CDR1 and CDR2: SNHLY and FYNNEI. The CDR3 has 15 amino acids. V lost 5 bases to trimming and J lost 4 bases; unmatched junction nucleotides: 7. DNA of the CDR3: TGTGCCAGCAGTCGGGACAGCAGAGTTAATGAAAAACTGTTTTTT. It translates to CASSRDSRVNEKLFF.

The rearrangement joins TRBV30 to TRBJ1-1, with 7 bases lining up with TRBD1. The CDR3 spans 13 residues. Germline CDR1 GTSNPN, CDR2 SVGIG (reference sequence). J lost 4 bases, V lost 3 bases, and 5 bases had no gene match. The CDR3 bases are TGTGCCTGGAGAGCAGGGGGAGTCACTGAAGCTTTCTTT. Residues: CAWRAGGVTEAFF.

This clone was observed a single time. The CDR3 loop is CASSFLAGDVYNEQFF. CDR3 nucleotides: TGCGCCAGCAGCTTCCTAGCGGGGGATGTCTACAATGAGCAGTTCTTC. V usage is TRBV5-1 and J usage is TRBJ2-1; 10 bases are shared with TRBD2. This CDR3 has 16 amino acids. CDR1 is SGHRS and CDR2 is YFSETQ in the germline V gene. The ends lost 2 bases at V and 3 bases at J; junction bases unmatched: 5. The full variable domain, with the rest looked up from reference TRBV5-1 and TRBJ2-1, is KAGVTQTPRYLIKTRGQQVTLSCSPISGHRSVSWYQQTPGQGLQFLFEYFSETQRNKGNFPGRFSGRQFSNSRSEMNVSTLELGDSALYLCASSFLAGDVYNEQFFGPGTRLTVL.

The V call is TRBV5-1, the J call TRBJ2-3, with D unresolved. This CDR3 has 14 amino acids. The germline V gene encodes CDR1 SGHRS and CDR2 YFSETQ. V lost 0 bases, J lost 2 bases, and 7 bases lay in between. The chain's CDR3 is CASSLAAYTDTQYF. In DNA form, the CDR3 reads TGCGCCAGCAGCTTGGCCGCGTACACAGATACGCAGTATTTT.

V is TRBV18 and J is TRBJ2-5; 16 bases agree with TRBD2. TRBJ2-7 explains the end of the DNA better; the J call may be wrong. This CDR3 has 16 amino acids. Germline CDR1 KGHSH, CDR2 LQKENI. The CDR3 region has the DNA TGTGCCAGCTCACCGGGACTAGCGGGGGGGTCCTACGAGCAGTACTTC. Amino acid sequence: CASSPGLAGGSYEQYF.

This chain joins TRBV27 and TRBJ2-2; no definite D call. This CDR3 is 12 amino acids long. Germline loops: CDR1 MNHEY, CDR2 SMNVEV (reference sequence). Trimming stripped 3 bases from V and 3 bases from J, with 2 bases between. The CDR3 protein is CASSFDTGELFF. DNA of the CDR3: TGTGCCAGCAGTTTCGACACCGGGGAGCTGTTTTTT.

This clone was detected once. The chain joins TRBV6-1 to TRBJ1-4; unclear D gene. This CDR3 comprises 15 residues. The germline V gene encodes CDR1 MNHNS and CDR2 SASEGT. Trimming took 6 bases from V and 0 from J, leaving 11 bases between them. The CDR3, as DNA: TGTGCCAGCAGCGGGGAACCCGCAACTAATGAAAAACTGTTTTTT. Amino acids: CASSGEPATNEKLFF.

CDR3 sequence (DNA): TGTGCCAGCAGCTTAATAGGGGGAAATGAGCAGTTCTTC. Its translation: CASSLIGGNEQFF. The rearrangement joins TRBV7-3 to TRBJ2-1; TRBD1 is a possible D gene (6 bases). The V gene's germline CDR1 is SGHTA and CDR2 FQGTGA. Trimming removed 1 base at V and 7 bases at J, with 8 bases between. The CDR3 spans 13 residues.

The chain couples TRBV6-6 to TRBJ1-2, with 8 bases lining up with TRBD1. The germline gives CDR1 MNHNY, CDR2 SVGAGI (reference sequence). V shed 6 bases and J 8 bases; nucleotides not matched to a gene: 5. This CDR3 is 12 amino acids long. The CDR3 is CASRAGGEGYTF. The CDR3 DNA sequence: TGTGCCAGCAGGGCAGGGGGCGAAGGCTACACCTTC.

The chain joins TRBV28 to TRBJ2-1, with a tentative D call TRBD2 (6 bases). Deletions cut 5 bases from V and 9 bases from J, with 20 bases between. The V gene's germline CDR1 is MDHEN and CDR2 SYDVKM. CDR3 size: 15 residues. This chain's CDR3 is CASSINPGSGGEQFF. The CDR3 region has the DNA TGTGCCAGCAGTATAAATCCCGGGAGTGGCGGTGAGCAGTTCTTC.

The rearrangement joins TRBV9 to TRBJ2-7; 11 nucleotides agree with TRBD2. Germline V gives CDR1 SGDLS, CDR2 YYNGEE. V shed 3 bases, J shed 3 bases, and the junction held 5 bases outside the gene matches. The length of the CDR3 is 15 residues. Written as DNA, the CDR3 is TGTGCCAGCAGCGAGGGTAGCGGGAGGGTCTACGAGCAGTACTTC. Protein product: CASSEGSGRVYEQYF.

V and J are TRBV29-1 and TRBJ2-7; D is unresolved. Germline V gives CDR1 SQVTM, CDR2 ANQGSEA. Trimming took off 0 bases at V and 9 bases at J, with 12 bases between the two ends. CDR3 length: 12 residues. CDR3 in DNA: TGCAGCGTTGAAGAAAACTCCTCTCCGCAGTACTTC. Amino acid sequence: CSVEENSSPQYF.

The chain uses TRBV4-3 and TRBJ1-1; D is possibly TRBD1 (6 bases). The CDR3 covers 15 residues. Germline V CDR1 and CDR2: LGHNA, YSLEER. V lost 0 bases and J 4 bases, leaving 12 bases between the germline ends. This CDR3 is CASSQDSTGITEAFF. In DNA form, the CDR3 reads TGCGCCAGCAGCCAAGATAGCACAGGGATCACTGAAGCTTTCTTT.

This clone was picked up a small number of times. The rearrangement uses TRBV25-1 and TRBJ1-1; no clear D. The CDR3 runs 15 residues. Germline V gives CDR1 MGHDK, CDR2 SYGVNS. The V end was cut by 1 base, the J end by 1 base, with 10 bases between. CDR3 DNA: TGTGCCAGCAGTGAATCCGGCAGCGGGAACACTGAAGCTTTCTTT. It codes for CASSESGSGNTEAFF.

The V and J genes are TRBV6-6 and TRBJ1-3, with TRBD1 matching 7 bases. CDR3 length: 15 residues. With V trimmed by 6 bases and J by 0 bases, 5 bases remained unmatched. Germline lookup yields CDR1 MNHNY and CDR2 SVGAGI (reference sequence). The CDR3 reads CASRGQADSGNTIYF. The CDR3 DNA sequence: TGTGCCAGCAGAGGACAGGCCGACTCTGGAAACACCATATATTTT.

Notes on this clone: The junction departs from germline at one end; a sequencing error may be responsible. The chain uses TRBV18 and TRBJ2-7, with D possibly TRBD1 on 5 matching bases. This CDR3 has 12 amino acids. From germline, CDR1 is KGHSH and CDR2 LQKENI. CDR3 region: CVSSSDSYEQYF. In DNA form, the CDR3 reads TGTGTCAGCTCTTCAGACAGCTACGAGCAGTACTTC.

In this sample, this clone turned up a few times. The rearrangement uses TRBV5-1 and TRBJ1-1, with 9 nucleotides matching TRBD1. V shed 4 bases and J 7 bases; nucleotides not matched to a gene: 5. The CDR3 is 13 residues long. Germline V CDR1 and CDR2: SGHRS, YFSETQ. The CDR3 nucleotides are TGCGCCAGCAGCCCAAGACAGGGGGATGAAGCTTTCTTT. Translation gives CASSPRQGDEAFF.

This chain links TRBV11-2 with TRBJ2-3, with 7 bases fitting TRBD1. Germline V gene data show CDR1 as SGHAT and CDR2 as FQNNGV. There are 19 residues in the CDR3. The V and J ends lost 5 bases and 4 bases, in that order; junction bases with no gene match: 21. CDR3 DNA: TGTGCCAGCAGCCAGAGAACTCGAACAGGGGATTGGAGCCCAGATACGCAGTATTTT. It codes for CASSQRTRTGDWSPDTQYF.

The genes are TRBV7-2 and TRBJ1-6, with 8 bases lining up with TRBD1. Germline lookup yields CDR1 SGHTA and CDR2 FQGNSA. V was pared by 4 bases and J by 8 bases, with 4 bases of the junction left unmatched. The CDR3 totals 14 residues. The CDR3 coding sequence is TGTGCCAGCAGCTCCAGGGGGCGGGATTCACCCCTCCACTTT. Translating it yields CASSSRGRDSPLHF.